Below, one T cell receptor beta chain is given with its context. The antigen remains undetermined. The sample is drawn from a study of T cell clones after liver transplantation. Study-wide context: Pre-transplant mixed lymphocyte reactions yielded third-party-reactive TCRbeta sequences as comparators for graft-donor-reactive sequences.

General study findings and limits: A larger donor-reactive than third-party decline suggested partial antigen-specific deletion. These preliminary findings come from unstandardized post-transplant sampling times.

Deletions cut 2 bases from V and 2 bases from J, with 10 bases between. Germline lookup yields CDR1 MNHEY and CDR2 SVGAGI. This CDR3 has 14 residues. Profiling relied on immunoSEQ multiplex PCR, and the TCRdb table lists in-frame clones only, not all of them. The sample shows some 34,000 clones, about 95% of them seen only once. The clonotype comes from a human patient who received a liver transplant. Some T cells may be supplied by the graft donor. The source was CD8+ T cells from blood, collected 12 months after liver transplant. V and J are TRBV6-5 and TRBJ2-7, with D tentatively TRBD2 (6 bases). The CDR3 DNA follows: TGTGCCAGCAGTTACACTTGGGGGGCCTACGAGCAGTACTTC. Residues: CASSYTWGAYEQYF.